The rows below give T cell receptor beta chains drawn from one sample of a study of immune evolution from preneoplasia to lung adenocarcinoma. Assay used: immunoSEQ multiplex PCR; TCRdb lists only in-frame clones, some missing. The table records 4,000 to 6,000 clones, more than 75% of them present only once. The sequenced material came from FFPE minimally invasive lung adenocarcinoma tissue. The receptor source for this set is a person in their 70s with lung adenocarcinoma. The CDR3 runs from the conserved cysteine through the conserved F or W. The D gene is left open where the match is weak. Rows give clone size only sometimes, using once, few, many, or a class for an expanded clone.

length,V,size,D,J,CDR3,DNA
13,TRBV19,.,TRBD1,TRBJ1-2,CASRQGEVDGYTF,TGTGCCAGCCGACAGGGGGAAGTTGATGGCTACACCTTC
16,TRBV7-2,.,.,TRBJ1-5,CASSFGGDPSNQPQHF,TGTGCCAGCAGCTTTGGAGGGGACCCTAGCAATCAGCCCCAGCATTTT
13,TRBV19,.,.,TRBJ1-4,CASIGRINEKLFF,TGTGCCAGTATAGGACGTATTAATGAAAAACTGTTTTTT
13,TRBV6-5,.,.,TRBJ2-1,CASSLVGTSGAFF,TGTGCCAGCAGCCTTGTGGGGACTTCAGGTGCGTTCTTC
15,TRBV29-1,few,.,TRBJ2-1,CSVELSGSSYNEQFF,TGCAGCGTTGAACTTAGCGGAAGCTCCTACAATGAGCAGTTCTTC
15,TRBV30,few,.,TRBJ2-3,CAWSVLALWADTQYF,TGTGCCTGGAGTGTCTTAGCGCTATGGGCAGATACGCAGTATTTT
11,TRBV11-1,.,.,TRBJ1-1,CASSRTLEAFF,TGTGCCAGCAGTAGGACCCTTGAAGCTTTCTTT
15,TRBV27,once,.,TRBJ2-7,CASTPITGNSYEQYF,TGTGCCAGCACTCCGATCACAGGGAACTCCTACGAGCAGTACTTC
15,TRBV29-1,.,.,TRBJ2-7,CSAALTGTSTYEQYF,TGCAGCGCCGCACTTACCGGGACTTCAACCTACGAGCAGTACTTC
15,TRBV7-9,.,TRBD1,TRBJ1-4,CASGDRGTTNEKLFF,TGTGCCAGCGGGGACAGGGGGACAACTAATGAAAAACTGTTTTTT
16,TRBV7-8,.,TRBD1,TRBJ2-4,CASSSVETGGPNIQYF,TGTGCCAGCAGCTCTGTTGAGACAGGGGGCCCTAACATTCAGTACTTC
16,TRBV2,.,.,TRBJ1-1,CASSVSLERGNTEAFF,TGTGCCAGCAGCGTGTCCCTGGAGAGGGGGAACACTGAAGCTTTCTTT
13,TRBV10-2,.,.,TRBJ2-1,CASEALPYNEQFF,TGCGCCTCCGAGGCCCTACCATACAATGAGCAGTTCTTC